A selection of T cell receptor beta chains follows, all from one sample in a study of CD8+CD57+ T cells in acquired aplastic anemia. TCRdb re-called the reads with MiXCR, one entry per CDR3 protein. Among about 180,000 distinct CDR3 sequences listed, about 60% were seen once. Sequenced material: sorted CD4+, CD8+, or CD8+CD57+ T cells (not recorded which) from PBMCs. All receptors derive from a human donor with aplastic anemia. The CDR3 runs from the conserved cysteine through the conserved F or W.

CDR3 protein | V gene
CASSGAGAETQYF | TRBV2
CSVEVPILGRNTEAFF | TRBV29-1
CASRRDGNSYEQYF | TRBV2
CATDPGRGYGYTF | TRBV7-3
CASSIDRGEQYF | TRBV7-2
CASSFDSVEAFF | TRBV12-3/TRBV12-4
CASSEFSGSGDTQYF | TRBV2
CASSFADSNNSPLHF | TRBV7-8
CASSAAGTGLAYTQYF | TRBV12-3/TRBV12-4
CASSRQTSGNTIYF | TRBV2
CASSLEFNSPLHF | TRBV7-3
CASKPLAMNTEAFF | TRBV2
CASSRSTGLTYEQYF | TRBV4-1
CASTQIVSGQAAIEAFF | TRBV4-1
CATSGLAGAEQFF | TRBV24-1
CASRQGTAYEQYF | TRBV12-3/TRBV12-4
CASSDGTTITNYGYTF | TRBV25-1
CSARDMAGTIYEQYF | TRBV20-1
CASSHSGYEQYF | TRBV9
CSASAAGNQPQHF | TRBV20-1
CSASDRGSEKLFF | TRBV20-1
CASSYHTGELFF | TRBV7-8
CASSADRARPQHF | TRBV6-1
CSARPLYKQYF | TRBV20-1
CASHSAANSPLHF | TRBV12-3/TRBV12-4
CASSLSRVESYEQYF | TRBV11-2
CSAPMGGGNQPQHF | TRBV20-1
CAISGTSGERRSF | TRBV10-3
CSVLGRRNEQFF | TRBV29-1
CAIRASSGRADDTQYF | TRBV10-3
CASSRTGTATYEQYF | TRBV7-2
CATSDLWETQYF | TRBV24-1
CASSQRGGTYEQYF | TRBV4-1
CASSDRTGDHEQYF | TRBV2
CASSYGTANEQFF | TRBV7-3
CASSLGHSYTDTQYF | TRBV7-6
CASSTSYEQFF | TRBV19
CASSNVGTDTQYF | TRBV7-9
CASSSRIGVFSNEQFF | TRBV7-9
CSARAQGGLPLHF | TRBV20-1
CASSLTILDYGYTF | TRBV7-2
CATSRDHYGYTF | TRBV15
CASSDRTGGRQPQHF | TRBV2
CAIRGGASGNTIYF | TRBV10-3
CAIRDGSGQPQHF | TRBV10-3
CASSEGAGLGGNTEAFF | TRBV10-1
CASSQRYTGELFF | TRBV19
CSAPDRDFNYGYTF | TRBV20-1
CASSFRLGNSPLHF | TRBV9
CSASVGGSGYTF | TRBV20-1
CASIDSADSYEQYF | TRBV2
CASSQDPTDTQYF | TRBV3-1